The sequence of this T cell receptor (beta chain) was determined in a study of graft-versus-host responses after intestinal transplantation. In the study overall: Grafts that recipients had were multivisceral, liver-intestinal, or isolated intestinal transplants. Induction using anti-thymocyte globulin, followed by tacrolimus and steroids for roughly 3 years, was given to all recipients.

About this clone: The antigen is unknown.

Sequencing was performed with immunoSEQ multiplex PCR; in TCRdb, only in-frame clones are kept and a portion is missing. The data show some 110,000 clones, just under 95% seen once. The V gene's germline CDR1 is MNHEY and CDR2 SMNVEV (reference sequence). Trimming took 3 bases from V and 3 from J, leaving 8 bases between them. CDR3 length: 14 residues. Study-level results: Circulating GvH clone levels at their peak were associated with HvG declines (early post-transplant). Present in recipient marrow, GvH clones included some that appeared first in ileum or blood.

The material was unstimulated CD8+ T cells sorted from spleen or lymph node cells, obtained before transplant. The sequence came from a human donor who was the organ donor for an intestinal transplant. The rearrangement uses TRBV27 and TRBJ2-2, with D unresolved. The CDR3 sequence: CASSFGGYTGELFF. The CDR3, as DNA: TGTGCCAGCAGTTTTGGCGGATACACCGGGGAGCTGTTTTTT.